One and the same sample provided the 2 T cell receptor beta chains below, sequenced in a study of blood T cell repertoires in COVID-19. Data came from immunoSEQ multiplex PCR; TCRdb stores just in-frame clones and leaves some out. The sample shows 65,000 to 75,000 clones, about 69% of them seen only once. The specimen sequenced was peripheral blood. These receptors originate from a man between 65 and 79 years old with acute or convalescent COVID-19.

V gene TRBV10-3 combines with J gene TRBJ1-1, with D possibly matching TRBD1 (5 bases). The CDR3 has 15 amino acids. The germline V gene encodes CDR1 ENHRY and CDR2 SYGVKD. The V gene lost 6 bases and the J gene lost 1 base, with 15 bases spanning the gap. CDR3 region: CAIRSDGGWNTEAFF. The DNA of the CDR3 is TGTGCCATCAGATCTGACGGGGGGTGGAACACTGAAGCTTTCTTT.

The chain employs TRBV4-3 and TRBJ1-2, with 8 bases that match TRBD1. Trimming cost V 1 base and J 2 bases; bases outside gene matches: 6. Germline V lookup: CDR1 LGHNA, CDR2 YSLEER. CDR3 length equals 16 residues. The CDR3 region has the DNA TGCGCCAGCAGCCAAGCGGACAGGGAAATCAACTATGGCTACACCTTC. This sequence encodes CASSQADREINYGYTF.